This TCR beta chain was retrieved from a study of CD8 T cells in Susac syndrome (dated by TCRdb to between 2018 and 2021). As for the study more broadly: The study used repertoire sequencing to test whether antigen drove CD8+ T cell activation and differentiation in Susac syndrome. The study compared CD8+ T cell repertoire clonality among 12 healthy donors, about 14 Susac syndrome patients and about 16 multiple sclerosis patients. The paper as a whole reports these results and caveats: The TCR sequencing and HLA analysis was acknowledged to have included a relatively small number of individuals.

V gives up 4 bases and J gives up 1 base, and the segment between their germline ends measures 11 bases. The CDR3 goes from the cysteine to the phenylalanine over 14 residues. Only CDR3 DNA remains: 42 bases, in frame from the first base. The germline V gene supplies CDR1 SGDLS and CDR2 YYNGEE. High-throughput TCR beta sequencing profiled peripheral blood CD8+ and CD4+ T cells from healthy donors, Susac syndrome patients and multiple sclerosis patients. The healthy donors served as controls matched for age and sex. Bulk CD8+ and CD4+ T cells were purified magnetically by negative isolation, whereas CD8+ TEMRA cells were enriched by FACS. Blood was drawn into EDTA tubes, processed within 24 hours, and PBMCs were isolated by density gradient centrifugation. PBMCs intended for TCR sequencing were cryopreserved in liquid nitrogen and thawed later in a water bath at 37 degrees C. Purity of sorted or isolated CD4+, CD8+ and CD8+ TEMRA cells was at least 90%.

RNA was extracted using the RNeasy kit, and about 0.45 to 1 ug of the RNA was reverse transcribed with random hexamers. TCR beta CDR3 regions were amplified with the immunoSEQ multiplex PCR assay covering 54 Vbeta and 13 Jbeta segments. To correct PCR amplification bias, a synthetic template baseline was used for both primer optimization and computational correction. Under the source paper's analysis protocol: Reads were annotated to V, D and J genes according to IMGT and were analyzed with immunoSEQ Analyzer, with only productive sequences retained. Clonality was computed as one minus Shannon entropy normalized by log2 of the number of productive unique sequences. Public and private clones were assessed among the 100 most prevalent clones of each patient and control. A clone was defined as Susac-specific if it was absent from the healthy and MS cohorts, from around 960 published viral clones and from other ImmuneACCESS disease sequences. TCRdb ran its own pipeline on the public reads, namely fastp trimming at Q25 and MiXCR clone calling, and kept in-frame beta chains. Records with the same CDR3 protein are collapsed into one entry carrying the most frequent genes and DNA. The V and J calls follow TCRdb's processing rather than the paper's. The sample profile shows more than 65,000 distinct CDR3 sequences; 95% of them were found once. Roughly 0.22% of the sample comes from the top ten.

Turning to this clonotype: This receptor's antigen is unknown. Base qualities were left out, and no much larger clone turns up one base away.

This receptor was identified in a human donor in good health. The chain joins TRBV9 to TRBJ1-1; the D gene lacks a confident call. The sequenced material came from CD8+ T cells from PBMCs. The bases are TGTGCCAGCAGCTTAGGGCCGGGGAACACTGAAGCTTTCTTT. It is translated as CASSLGPGNTEAFF.